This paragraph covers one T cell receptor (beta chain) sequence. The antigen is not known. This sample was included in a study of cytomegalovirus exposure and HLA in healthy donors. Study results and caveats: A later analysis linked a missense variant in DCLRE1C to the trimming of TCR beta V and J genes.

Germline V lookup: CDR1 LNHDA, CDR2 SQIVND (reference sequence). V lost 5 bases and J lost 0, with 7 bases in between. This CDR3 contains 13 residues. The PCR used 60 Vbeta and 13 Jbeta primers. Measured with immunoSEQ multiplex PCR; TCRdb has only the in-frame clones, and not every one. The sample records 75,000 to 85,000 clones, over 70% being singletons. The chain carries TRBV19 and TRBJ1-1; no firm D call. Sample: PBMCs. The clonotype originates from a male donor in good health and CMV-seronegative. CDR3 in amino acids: CASSAQMNTEAFF. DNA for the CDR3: TGTGCCAGTAGTGCCCAGATGAACACTGAAGCTTTCTTT.